The subject of this entry is one T cell receptor (beta chain). These data belong to a study of PD-L1 blockade in urothelial cancer. About the research overall: Analysis of the blood was performed 3 weeks (second dose) and 6 weeks after treatment start. A median of 141,255 T cells was found in the blood samples.

The CDR3 covers 15 residues. The V gene lost 2 bases and the J gene lost 5 bases, with 15 bases spanning the gap. Germline V CDR1 and CDR2: MNHNY, SVGAGI (reference sequence). Some clones are missing from TCRdb's copy, which holds only in-frame ones; the method was immunoSEQ multiplex PCR. The table includes roughly 120,000 clones, approximately 88% detected once. The sample's time point: pretreatment peripheral blood. The gene calls are TRBV6-6 and TRBJ1-2; perhaps TRBD1 as D (5 bases). Sequencing used PBMCs, obtained around atezolizumab (anti-PD-L1) treatment. The clonotype was recovered from a man in his fifties with urothelial cancer. The CDR3 bases are TGTGCCAGCAGTTACGACCCCCCGGGGGGATATGGCTACACCTTC. As protein: CASSYDPPGGYGYTF.